The 11 T cell receptor beta chains reported below all come from one sample, sequenced in a study of CD8 T cells in ankylosing spondylitis. TCRdb ran MiXCR on the 5' RACE reads and lists one entry per CDR3 protein. This table holds 200,000 to 300,000 distinct CDR3 sequences, around 25% found once. Specimen: blood, either unsorted or a sorted T cell fraction (not recorded which). The receptors derive from a male donor with ankylosing spondylitis or in good health (not recorded which).

The chain combines TRBV6-1 with TRBJ2-1, with D unresolved. This CDR3 is built from 12 residues. Deletions cut 4 bases from V and 13 bases from J, with 14 bases between. CDR1 and CDR2 from the germline V gene are MNHNS and SASEGT. The CDR3 nucleotides are TGTGCCAGCAGTGGCAGTAGTGAACAACAGTTCTTC. This encodes CASSGSSEQQFF.

This chain joins TRBV9 and TRBJ2-6; D may be TRBD1 (5 bases). V was cut by 0 bases and J by 2 bases, with 6 bases left in between. The CDR3 runs to 15 residues. Germline V gives CDR1 SGDLS, CDR2 YYNGEE. CDR3 in amino acids: CASSVAGPGANVLTF. The DNA of the CDR3 is TGTGCCAGCAGCGTAGCAGGGCCTGGGGCCAACGTCCTGACTTTC.

As concerns this clonotype: This may come from a read error, since a much larger clone is one base off. The chain combines TRBV28 with TRBJ1-2; D uncertain. Per germline, CDR1 MDHEN and CDR2 SYDVKM. V lost 3 bases and J lost 4, with 6 bases in between. The CDR3 contains 12 residues. CDR3 sequence: CASSLASYGYTF. The CDR3, as DNA: TGTGCCAGCAGTTTGGCCAGCTATGGCTACACCTTC.

This clonotype occurred many times. V usage is TRBV10-3 and J usage is TRBJ1-6; D is ambiguous. The CDR3 loop spans 14 amino acids. Germline-derived CDR1 and CDR2 are ENHRY and SYGVKD. With 10 bases removed from V and 6 bases from J, the gap between germline ends came to 16 bases. The CDR3 DNA follows: TGTGCCACCATCAGGAACCTGCTTAATTCACCCCTCCACTTT. Amino acid sequence: CATIRNLLNSPLHF.

This chain links TRBV20-1 with TRBJ2-3, with 11 bases aligning to TRBD2. Germline loops: CDR1 DFQATT, CDR2 SNEGSKA (reference sequence). Losses at the gene ends were 6 bases for V and 4 bases for J; bases not matched to a gene: 6. The CDR3 sequence is 14 residues long. The CDR3 loop reads CSAQTSGVPDTQYF. The CDR3 DNA reads as TGCAGTGCCCAGACTAGCGGGGTCCCAGATACGCAGTATTTT.

The rearrangement links TRBV12-3 or TRBV12-4 to TRBJ2-7; possibly TRBD1 for D (6 bases). The V and J ends lost 6 bases and 4 bases respectively, with 13 bases between them. CDR3 length: 13 amino acids. In DNA form, the CDR3 reads TGTGCCAGCAGCTTGATGGGGGCTTACGAGCAGTACTTC. Protein: CASSLMGAYEQYF.

At least ten counts were recorded for this clonotype. CDR3 DNA: TGCAGTGCTAGAGACAGGGGACGGAGGATAGTAGATACGCAGTATTTT. Translated: CSARDRGRRIVDTQYF. The gene calls are TRBV20-1 and TRBJ2-3; a weak D match, TRBD1 (6 bases). This CDR3 is 16 amino acids long. In germline, CDR1 is DFQATT, CDR2 SNEGSKA (reference sequence). V lost 0 bases and J 5 bases, leaving 18 bases between the germline ends.

The V and J genes are TRBV12-3 or TRBV12-4 and TRBJ2-7, with 9 positions matching TRBD1. The CDR3 covers 14 residues. V trimming: 6 bases; J trimming: 5 bases; junction bases outside the gene matches: 8. Here the CDR3 reads CASSWGQGFDEQYF. As DNA, the CDR3 is TGTGCCAGCAGCTGGGGACAGGGTTTCGACGAGCAGTACTTC.

This clonotype was detected only a few times. V and J are TRBV29-1 and TRBJ2-7; TRBD1 or TRBD2 may be the D gene (6 bases each). The CDR3 spans 14 residues. The germline V gene has CDR1 SQVTM and CDR2 ANQGSEA. The germline V and J ends were trimmed by 5 bases and 2 bases, with 16 bases remaining between them. The CDR3 nucleotides read TGCAGCGTTCAAAGGGGGACTGTTCCCTACGAGCAGTACTTC. This encodes CSVQRGTVPYEQYF.

This clonotype was observed a few times. The chain employs TRBV20-1 and TRBJ1-2; D gene uncertain. Germline V gene lookup returns CDR1 DFQATT and CDR2 SNEGSKA (reference sequence). V lost 6 bases, J lost 8 bases, and 13 bases lay in between. CDR3 length: 11 amino acids. The CDR3 sequence is CSALQLGGYTF. The CDR3 region has the DNA TGCAGTGCCCTGCAGTTGGGAGGCTACACCTTC.

This rearrangement joins TRBV27 to TRBJ2-7; D not certain. CDR1 and CDR2 from the germline V gene are MNHEY and SMNVEV (reference sequence). Trimming removed 1 base at V and 1 base at J, with 11 bases between. The CDR3 totals 15 residues. CDR3 DNA: TGTGCCAGCAGTTTATATCCCTTAACGTCCTACGAGCAGTACTTC. It specifies CASSLYPLTSYEQYF.